This T cell receptor beta chain was retrieved from a study of T cells in localized non-small cell lung cancer. Study-wide results and caveats: Sequencing involved a lone tumor region, leaving heterogeneity possible.

CDR1 and CDR2 from the germline V gene are MNHNS and SASEGT. The V and J ends lost 4 bases and 12 bases respectively, with 13 bases between them. The CDR3 extends over 12 amino acids. A remark on this clone: Its cognate antigen is unknown.

The protocol was immunoSEQ multiplex PCR, while the TCRdb copy is restricted to in-frame clones and leaves out a portion. Of 55,000 to 65,000 clones listed, 91% are singletons. The sequence came from a man aged 40 to 75 with stage I lung adenocarcinoma. The sample was peripheral blood, taken before any cancer treatment. The chain carries TRBV6-1 and TRBJ2-4, with D perhaps matching TRBD2 (7 bases). Written as DNA, the CDR3 is TGTGCCAGCAGTGGGAGGGGGGGACCTCAGTACTTC. It specifies CASSGRGGPQYF.